A single sample is the source of the 3 T cell receptor beta chains below, sequenced in a study of neurological immune-mediated disorders. A single record per CDR3 protein comes from TCRdb applying MiXCR to the 5' RACE reads. The table includes approximately 40,000 distinct CDR3 sequences, 10% detected once. Sequenced input: PBMCs. Receptors originate from a young woman with HTLV-1-associated myelopathy (HAM/TSP).

This clonotype was seen at least ten times. The chain recombines TRBV10-3 with TRBJ2-5; no definite D call. Per germline, CDR1 ENHRY and CDR2 SYGVKD. V was trimmed by 0 bases and J by 2 bases, leaving 7 bases between them. The CDR3 has 14 amino acids. CDR3 region: CAISESGSQETQYF. The CDR3 DNA sequence: TGTGCCATCAGTGAGTCGGGCAGTCAAGAGACCCAGTACTTC.

This clonotype was seen ten or more times. This chain's CDR3 is CANRRDLNTEAFF. CDR3 sequence (DNA): TGTGCCAACAGACGGGACCTGAACACTGAAGCTTTCTTT. The chain joins TRBV10-3 to TRBJ1-1; TRBD1 is a possible D gene (5 bases). Trimming left V 10 bases short and J 0 bases short, with 12 bases between. CDR1 ENHRY and CDR2 SYGVKD come from the germline V gene. This CDR3 has 13 residues.

This clonotype has ten or more counts. V gene TRBV7-2 combines with J gene TRBJ2-4, with a weak D call TRBD2 (5 bases). The CDR3 consists of 12 residues. The V gene lost 2 bases and the J gene lost 14 bases, with 13 bases spanning the gap. Germline CDR1 SGHTA, CDR2 FQGNSA. In DNA, the CDR3 is TGTGCCAGCAGCTTATATAACGGGATGGAGTACTTC. This translates into CASSLYNGMEYF.